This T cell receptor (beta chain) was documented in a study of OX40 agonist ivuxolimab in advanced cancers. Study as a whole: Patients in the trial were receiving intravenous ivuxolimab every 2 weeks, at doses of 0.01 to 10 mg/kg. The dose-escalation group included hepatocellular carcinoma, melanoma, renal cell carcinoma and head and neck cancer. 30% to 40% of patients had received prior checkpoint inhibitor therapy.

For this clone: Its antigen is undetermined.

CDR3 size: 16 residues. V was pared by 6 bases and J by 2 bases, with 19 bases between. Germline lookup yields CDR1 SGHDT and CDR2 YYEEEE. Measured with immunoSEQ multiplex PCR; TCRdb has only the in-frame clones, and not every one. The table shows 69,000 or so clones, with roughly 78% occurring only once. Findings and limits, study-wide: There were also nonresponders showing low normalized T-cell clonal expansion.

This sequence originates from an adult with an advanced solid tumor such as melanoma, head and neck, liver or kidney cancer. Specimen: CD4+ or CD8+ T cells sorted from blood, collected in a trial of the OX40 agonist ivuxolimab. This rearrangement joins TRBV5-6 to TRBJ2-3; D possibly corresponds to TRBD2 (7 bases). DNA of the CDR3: TGTGCCAGCACCCCGCCGGGGGGCTTCCCCACAGATACGCAGTATTTT. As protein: CASTPPGGFPTDTQYF.